This T cell receptor (beta chain) was recovered during a study of tumor-infiltrating lymphocytes in glioblastoma multiforme. Study findings and constraints: Clone frequencies may be distorted by unequal TCR transcripts per cell.

Three nested ARM-PCR rounds with V-beta and C-beta primers built TCRB libraries. No unique molecular identifiers were described for these TCRB libraries. MiXCR, applied by TCRdb to the multiplex PCR reads, yields one record per CDR3 protein. The data hold more than 13,000 distinct CDR3 sequences, with roughly 74% observed a single time. This CDR3 has 12 residues. The V gene end was trimmed by 0 bases and the J gene end by 7 bases; junction bases not matched to a gene: 0. Germline V gene data show CDR1 as ENHRY and CDR2 as SYGVKD. Judged by abundance, this clonotype is large (0.1 to 1%). The target antigen is unknown.

V and J are TRBV10-3 and TRBJ2-7; 7 nucleotides agree with TRBD1. This receptor was taken from a male donor with glioblastoma. The sequenced sample was brain tumor tissue. Written as DNA, the CDR3 is TGTGCCATCAGTGAGTCGGGACAGGAGCAGTACTTC. Translation: CAISESGQEQYF.